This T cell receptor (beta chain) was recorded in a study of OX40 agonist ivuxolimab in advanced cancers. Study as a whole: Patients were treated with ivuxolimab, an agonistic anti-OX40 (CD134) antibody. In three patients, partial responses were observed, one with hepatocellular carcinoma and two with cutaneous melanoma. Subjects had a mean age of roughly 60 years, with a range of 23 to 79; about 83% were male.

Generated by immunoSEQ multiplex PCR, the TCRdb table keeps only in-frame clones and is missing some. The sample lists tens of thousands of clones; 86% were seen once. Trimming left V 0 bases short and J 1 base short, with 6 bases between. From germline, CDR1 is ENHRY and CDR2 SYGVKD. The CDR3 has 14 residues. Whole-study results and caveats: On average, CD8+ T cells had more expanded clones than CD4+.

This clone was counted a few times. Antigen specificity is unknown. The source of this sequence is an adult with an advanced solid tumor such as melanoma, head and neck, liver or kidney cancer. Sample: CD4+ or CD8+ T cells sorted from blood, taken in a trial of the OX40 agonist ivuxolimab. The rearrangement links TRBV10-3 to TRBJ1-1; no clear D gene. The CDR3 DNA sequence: TGTGCCATCAGTGAGTCGTGGGGGAACACTGAAGCTTTCTTT. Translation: CAISESWGNTEAFF.